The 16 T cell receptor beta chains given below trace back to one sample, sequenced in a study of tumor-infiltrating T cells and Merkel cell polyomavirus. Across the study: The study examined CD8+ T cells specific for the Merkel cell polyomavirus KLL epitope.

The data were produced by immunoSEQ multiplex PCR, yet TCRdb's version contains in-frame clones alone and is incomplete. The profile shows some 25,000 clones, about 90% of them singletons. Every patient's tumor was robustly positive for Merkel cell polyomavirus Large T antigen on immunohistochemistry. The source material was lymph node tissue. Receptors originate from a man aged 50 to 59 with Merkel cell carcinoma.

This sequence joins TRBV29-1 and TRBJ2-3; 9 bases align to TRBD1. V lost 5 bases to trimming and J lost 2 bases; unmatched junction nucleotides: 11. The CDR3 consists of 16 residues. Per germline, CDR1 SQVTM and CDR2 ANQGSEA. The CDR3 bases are TGCAGCGTTTGCTTGGACCGGGACAGGGTCACAGATACGCAGTATTTT. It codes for CSVCLDRDRVTDTQYF.

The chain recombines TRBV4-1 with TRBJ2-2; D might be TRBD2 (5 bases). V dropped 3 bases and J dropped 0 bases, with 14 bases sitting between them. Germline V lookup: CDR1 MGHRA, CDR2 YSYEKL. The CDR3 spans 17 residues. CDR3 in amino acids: CASSHTLERTNTGELFF. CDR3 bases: TGCGCCAGCAGCCACACTCTCGAGCGGACGAACACCGGGGAGCTGTTTTTT.

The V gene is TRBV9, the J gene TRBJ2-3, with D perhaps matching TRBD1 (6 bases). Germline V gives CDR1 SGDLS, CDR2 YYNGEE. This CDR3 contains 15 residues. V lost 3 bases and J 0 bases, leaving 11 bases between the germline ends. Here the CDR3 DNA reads TGTGCCAGCAGCGCAGGGGACCGCAGCACAGATACGCAGTATTTT. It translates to CASSAGDRSTDTQYF.

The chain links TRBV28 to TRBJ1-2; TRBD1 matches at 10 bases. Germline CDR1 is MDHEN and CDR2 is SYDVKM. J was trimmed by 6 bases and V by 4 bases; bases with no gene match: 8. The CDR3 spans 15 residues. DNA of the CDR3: TGTGCCAGCAGTTCCCGGACAGGGGGGGATCATGGCTACACCTTC. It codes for CASSSRTGGDHGYTF.

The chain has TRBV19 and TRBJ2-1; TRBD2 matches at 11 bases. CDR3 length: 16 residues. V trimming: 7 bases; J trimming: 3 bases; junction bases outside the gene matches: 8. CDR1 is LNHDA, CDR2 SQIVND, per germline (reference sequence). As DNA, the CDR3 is TGTGCCAGTATCCCTAGCGGGGGGACCGTCTACAATGAGCAGTTCTTC. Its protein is CASIPSGGTVYNEQFF.

The CDR3 nucleotides are TGCAGTTATCGTGGTTCGGGCTATGGCTACACCTTC. This codes for CSYRGSGYGYTF. The genes are TRBV29-1 and TRBJ1-2; D is unresolved. Germline values: CDR1 SQVTM, CDR2 ANQGSEA. The CDR3 loop spans 12 amino acids.

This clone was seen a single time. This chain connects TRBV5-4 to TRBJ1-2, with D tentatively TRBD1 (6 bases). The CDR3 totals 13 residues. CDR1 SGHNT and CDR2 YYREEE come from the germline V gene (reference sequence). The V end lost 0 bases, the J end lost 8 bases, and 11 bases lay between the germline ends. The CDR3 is CASSLGGLDGYTF. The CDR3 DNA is TGTGCCAGCAGCTTGGGGGGGCTGGACGGCTACACCTTC.

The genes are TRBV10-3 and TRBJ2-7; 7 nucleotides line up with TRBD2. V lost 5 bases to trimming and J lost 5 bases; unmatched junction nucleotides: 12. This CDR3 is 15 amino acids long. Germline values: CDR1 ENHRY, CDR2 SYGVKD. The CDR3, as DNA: TGTGCCATCAGTACATTGGGCGGGAGTAAGGACGAGCAGTACTTC. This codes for CAISTLGGSKDEQYF.

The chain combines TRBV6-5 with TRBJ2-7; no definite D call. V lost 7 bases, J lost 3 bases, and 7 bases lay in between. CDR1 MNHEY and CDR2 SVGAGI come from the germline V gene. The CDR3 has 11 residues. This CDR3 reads CASTSLYEQYF. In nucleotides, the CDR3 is TGTGCCAGCACCTCCCTCTACGAGCAGTACTTC.

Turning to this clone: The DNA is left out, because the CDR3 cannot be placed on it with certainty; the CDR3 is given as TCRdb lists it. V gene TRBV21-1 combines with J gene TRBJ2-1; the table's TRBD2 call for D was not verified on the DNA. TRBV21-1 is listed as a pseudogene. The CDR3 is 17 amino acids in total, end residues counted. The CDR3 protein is CASSKVVAGGIYNEQFF.

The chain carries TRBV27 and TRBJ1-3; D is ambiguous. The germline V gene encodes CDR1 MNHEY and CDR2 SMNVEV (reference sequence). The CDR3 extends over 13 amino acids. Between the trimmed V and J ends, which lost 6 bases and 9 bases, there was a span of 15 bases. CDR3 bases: TGTGCCAGCAGCCCACTTCCCGCGGGCACCATATATTTT. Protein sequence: CASSPLPAGTIYF.

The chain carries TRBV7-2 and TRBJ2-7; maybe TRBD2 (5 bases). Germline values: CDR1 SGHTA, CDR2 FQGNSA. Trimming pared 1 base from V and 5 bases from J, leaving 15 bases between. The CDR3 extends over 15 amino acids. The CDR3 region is CASSLDRALGDEQYF. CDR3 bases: TGTGCCAGCAGCTTAGATAGGGCCCTCGGGGACGAGCAGTACTTC.

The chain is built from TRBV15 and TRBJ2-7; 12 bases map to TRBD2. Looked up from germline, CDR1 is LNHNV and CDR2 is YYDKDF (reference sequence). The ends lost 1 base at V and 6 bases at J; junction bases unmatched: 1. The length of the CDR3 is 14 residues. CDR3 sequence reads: CATSRATSGSEQYF. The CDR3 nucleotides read TGTGCCACCAGCAGAGCGACTAGCGGGAGCGAGCAGTACTTC.

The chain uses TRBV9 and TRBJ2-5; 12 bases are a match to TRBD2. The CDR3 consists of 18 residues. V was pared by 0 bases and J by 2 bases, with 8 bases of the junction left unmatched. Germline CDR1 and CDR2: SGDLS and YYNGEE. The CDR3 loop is CASSVASGGAGVQETQYF. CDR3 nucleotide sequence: TGTGCCAGCAGCGTAGCTAGCGGGGGGGCCGGGGTACAAGAGACCCAGTACTTC.

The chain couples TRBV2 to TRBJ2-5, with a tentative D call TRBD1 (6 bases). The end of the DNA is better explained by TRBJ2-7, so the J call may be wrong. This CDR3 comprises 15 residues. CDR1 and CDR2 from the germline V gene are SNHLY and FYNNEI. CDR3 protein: CASSSPGHPTYEQYF. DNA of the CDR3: TGTGCCAGCAGTTCTCCGGGACACCCCACCTACGAGCAGTACTTC.

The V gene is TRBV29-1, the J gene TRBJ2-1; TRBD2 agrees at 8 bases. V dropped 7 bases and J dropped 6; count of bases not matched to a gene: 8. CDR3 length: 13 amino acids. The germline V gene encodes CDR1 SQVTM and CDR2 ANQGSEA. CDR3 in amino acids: CSAGRGSPNEQFF. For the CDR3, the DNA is TGCAGCGCCGGGAGGGGCTCACCCAATGAGCAGTTCTTC.